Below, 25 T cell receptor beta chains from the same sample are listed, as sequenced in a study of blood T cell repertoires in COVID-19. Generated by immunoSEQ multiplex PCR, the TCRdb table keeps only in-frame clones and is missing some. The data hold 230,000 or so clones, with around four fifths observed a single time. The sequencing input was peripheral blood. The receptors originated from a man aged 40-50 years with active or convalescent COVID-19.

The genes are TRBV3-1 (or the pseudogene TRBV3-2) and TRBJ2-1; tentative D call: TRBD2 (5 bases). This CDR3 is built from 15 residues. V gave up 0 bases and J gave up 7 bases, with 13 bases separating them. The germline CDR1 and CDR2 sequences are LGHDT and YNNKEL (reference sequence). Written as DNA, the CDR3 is TGTGCCAGCAGCCAAGATTACGGTTGGGAGAATGAGCAGTTCTTC. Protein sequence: CASSQDYGWENEQFF.

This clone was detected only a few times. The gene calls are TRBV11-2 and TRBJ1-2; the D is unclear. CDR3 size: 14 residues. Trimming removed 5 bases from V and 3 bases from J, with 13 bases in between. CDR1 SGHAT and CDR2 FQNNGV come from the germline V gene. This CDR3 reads CASSALTTDYGYTF. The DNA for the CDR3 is TGTGCCAGCAGCGCCCTCACAACCGACTATGGCTACACCTTC.

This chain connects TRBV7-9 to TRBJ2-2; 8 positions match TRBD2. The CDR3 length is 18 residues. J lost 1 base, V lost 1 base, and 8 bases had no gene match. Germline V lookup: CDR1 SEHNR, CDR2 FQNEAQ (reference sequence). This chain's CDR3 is CASSLVRSGGLNTGELFF. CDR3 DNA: TGTGCCAGCAGCTTAGTTCGGTCGGGAGGGCTGAACACCGGGGAGCTGTTTTTT.

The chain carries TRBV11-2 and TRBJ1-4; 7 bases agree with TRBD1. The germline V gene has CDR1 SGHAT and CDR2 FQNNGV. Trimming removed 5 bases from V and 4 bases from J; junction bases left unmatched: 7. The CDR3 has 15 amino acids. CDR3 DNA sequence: TGTGCCAGCAGCCCCCGACAGGGAATTAATGAAAAACTGTTTTTT. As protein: CASSPRQGINEKLFF.

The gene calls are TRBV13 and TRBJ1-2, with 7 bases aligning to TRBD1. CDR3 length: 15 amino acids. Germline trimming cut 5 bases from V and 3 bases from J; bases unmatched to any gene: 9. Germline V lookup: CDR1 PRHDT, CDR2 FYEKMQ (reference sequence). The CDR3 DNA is TGTGCCAGCAGCGCACACCTCCAGGGGGACTATGGCTACACCTTC. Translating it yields CASSAHLQGDYGYTF.

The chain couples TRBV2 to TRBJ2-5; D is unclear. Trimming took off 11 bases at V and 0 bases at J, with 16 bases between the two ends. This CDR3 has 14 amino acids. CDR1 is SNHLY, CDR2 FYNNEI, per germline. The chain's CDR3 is CALGKASNQETQYF. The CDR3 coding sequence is TGTGCCCTCGGAAAGGCTAGTAACCAAGAGACCCAGTACTTC.

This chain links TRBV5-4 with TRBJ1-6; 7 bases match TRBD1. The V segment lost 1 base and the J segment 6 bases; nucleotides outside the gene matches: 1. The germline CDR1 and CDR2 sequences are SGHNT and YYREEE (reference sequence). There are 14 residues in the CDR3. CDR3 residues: CASSLTGVNSPLHF. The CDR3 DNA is TGTGCCAGCAGCTTGACAGGGGTTAATTCACCCCTCCACTTT.

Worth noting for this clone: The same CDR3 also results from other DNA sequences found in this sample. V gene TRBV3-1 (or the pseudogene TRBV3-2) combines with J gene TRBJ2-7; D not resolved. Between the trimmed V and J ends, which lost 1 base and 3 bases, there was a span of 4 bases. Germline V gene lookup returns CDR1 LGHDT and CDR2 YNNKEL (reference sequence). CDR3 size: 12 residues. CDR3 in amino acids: CASSQVFYEQYF. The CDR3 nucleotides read TGTGCCAGCAGCCAAGTATTCTACGAGCAGTACTTC.

In nucleotides, the CDR3 is TGTGCCAGCAGTGGATTTTCGGGACTCAACACAGATACGCAGTATTTT. It specifies CASSGFSGLNTDTQYF. V usage is TRBV25-1 and J usage is TRBJ2-3; D is possibly TRBD2 (6 bases). The length of the CDR3 is 16 residues. V was trimmed by 4 bases and J by 2 bases, leaving 16 bases between them. Germline V gene lookup returns CDR1 MGHDK and CDR2 SYGVNS. The complete variable domain, with remaining parts taken from reference TRBV25-1 and TRBJ2-3, reads EADIYQTPRYLVIGTGKKITLECSQTMGHDKMYWYQQDPGMELHLIHYSYGVNSTEKGDLSSESTVSRIRTEHFPLTLESARPSHTSQYLCASSGFSGLNTDTQYFGPGTRLTVL.

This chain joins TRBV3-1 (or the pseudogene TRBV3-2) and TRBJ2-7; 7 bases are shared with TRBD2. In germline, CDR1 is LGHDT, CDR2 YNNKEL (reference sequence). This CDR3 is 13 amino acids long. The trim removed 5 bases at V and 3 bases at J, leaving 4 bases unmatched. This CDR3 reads CASSTGGGYEQYF. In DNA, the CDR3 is TGTGCCAGCAGCACGGGCGGGGGCTACGAGCAGTACTTC.

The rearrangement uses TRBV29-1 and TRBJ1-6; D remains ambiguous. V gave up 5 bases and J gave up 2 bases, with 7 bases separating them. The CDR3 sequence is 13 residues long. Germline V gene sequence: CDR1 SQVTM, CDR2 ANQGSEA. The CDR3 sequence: CSVRGTYNSPLHF. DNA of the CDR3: TGCAGCGTTCGGGGAACCTATAATTCACCCCTCCACTTT.

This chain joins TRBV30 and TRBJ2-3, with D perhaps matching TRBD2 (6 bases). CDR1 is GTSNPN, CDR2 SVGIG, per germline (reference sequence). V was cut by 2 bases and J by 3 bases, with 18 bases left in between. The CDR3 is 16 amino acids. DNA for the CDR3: TGTGCCTGGAGTCTTGCCCAGGGAGGAGGAACAGATACGCAGTATTTT. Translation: CAWSLAQGGGTDTQYF.

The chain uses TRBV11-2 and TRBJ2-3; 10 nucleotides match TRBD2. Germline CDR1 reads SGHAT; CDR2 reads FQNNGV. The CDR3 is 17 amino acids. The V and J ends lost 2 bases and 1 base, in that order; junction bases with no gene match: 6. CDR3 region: CASSLRASGGRTDTQYF. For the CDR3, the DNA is TGTGCCAGCAGCTTACGGGCTAGCGGGGGCCGCACAGATACGCAGTATTTT.

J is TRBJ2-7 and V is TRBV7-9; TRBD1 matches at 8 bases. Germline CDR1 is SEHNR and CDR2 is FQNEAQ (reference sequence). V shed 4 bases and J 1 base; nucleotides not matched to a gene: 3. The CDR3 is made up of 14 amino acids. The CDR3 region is CASSSRTGSYEQYF. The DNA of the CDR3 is TGTGCCAGCAGCTCCCGGACAGGGTCCTACGAGCAGTACTTC.

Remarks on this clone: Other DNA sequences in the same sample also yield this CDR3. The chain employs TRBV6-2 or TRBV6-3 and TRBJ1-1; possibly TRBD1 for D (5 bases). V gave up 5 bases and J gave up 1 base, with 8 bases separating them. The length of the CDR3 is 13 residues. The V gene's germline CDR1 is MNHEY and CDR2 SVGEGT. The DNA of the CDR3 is TGTGCCAGCAGTCGCACAGGGAACACTGAAGCTTTCTTT. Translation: CASSRTGNTEAFF.

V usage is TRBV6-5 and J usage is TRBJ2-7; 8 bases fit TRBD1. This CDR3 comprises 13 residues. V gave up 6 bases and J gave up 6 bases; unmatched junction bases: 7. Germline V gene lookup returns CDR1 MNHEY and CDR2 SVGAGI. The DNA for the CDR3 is TGTGCCAGCAGCAGACAGGGGTTGAGCGAGCAGTACTTC. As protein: CASSRQGLSEQYF.

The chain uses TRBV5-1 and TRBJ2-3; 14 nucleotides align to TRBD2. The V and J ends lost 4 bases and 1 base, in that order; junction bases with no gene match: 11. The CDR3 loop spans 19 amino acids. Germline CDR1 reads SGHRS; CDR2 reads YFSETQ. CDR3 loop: CASSPGGLAGGPRTDTQYF. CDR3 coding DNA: TGCGCCAGCAGCCCGGGTGGACTAGCGGGGGGACCCCGCACAGATACGCAGTATTTT.

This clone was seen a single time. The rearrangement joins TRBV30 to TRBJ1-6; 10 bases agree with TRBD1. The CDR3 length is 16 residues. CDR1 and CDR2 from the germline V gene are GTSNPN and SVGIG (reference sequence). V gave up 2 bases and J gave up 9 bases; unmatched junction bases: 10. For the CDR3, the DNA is TGTGCCTGGAGTCCTCCCTGGGACAGGGGAGGTTCACCCCTCCACTTT. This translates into CAWSPPWDRGGSPLHF.

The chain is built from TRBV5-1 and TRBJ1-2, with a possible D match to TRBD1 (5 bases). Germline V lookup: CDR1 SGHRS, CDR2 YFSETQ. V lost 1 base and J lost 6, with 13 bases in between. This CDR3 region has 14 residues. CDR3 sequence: CASSLSLGANGYTF. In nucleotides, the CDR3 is TGCGCCAGCAGCTTGAGTTTAGGGGCGAATGGCTACACCTTC.

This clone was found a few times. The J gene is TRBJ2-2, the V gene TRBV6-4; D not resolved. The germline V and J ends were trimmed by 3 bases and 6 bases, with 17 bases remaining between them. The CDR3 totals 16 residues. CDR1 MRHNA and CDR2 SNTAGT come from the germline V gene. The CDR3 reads CASSEDFRNSPGELFF. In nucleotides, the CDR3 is TGTGCCAGCAGTGAAGACTTTAGAAACTCCCCCGGGGAGCTGTTTTTT.

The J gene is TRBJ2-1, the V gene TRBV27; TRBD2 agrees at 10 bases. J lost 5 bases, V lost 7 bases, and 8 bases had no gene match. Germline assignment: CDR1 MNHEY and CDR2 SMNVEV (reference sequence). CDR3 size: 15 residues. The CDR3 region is CASISRLAGNNEQFF. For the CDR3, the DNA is TGTGCCAGCATCAGCCGACTAGCGGGTAACAATGAGCAGTTCTTC.

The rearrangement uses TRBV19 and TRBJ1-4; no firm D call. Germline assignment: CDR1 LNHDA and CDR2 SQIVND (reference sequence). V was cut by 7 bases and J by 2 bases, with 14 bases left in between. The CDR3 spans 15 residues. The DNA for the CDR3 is TGTGCCAGTACCCAACGGTCTGCGACTAATGAAAAACTGTTTTTT. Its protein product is CASTQRSATNEKLFF. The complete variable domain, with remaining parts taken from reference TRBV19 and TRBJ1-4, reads DGGITQSPKYLFRKEGQNVTLSCEQNLNHDAMYWYRQDPGQGLRLIYYSQIVNDFQKGDIAEGYSVSREKKESFPLTVTSAQKNPTAFYLCASTQRSATNEKLFFGSGTQLSVL.

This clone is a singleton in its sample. The CDR3 coding sequence is TGTGCCAGTAGTCCAGACACCCTCAATCAGCCCCAGCATTTT. The encoded protein is CASSPDTLNQPQHF. The chain employs TRBV19 and TRBJ1-5; D gene ambiguous. V was pared by 5 bases and J by 3 bases, with 11 bases between. The length of the CDR3 is 14 residues. Germline lookup yields CDR1 LNHDA and CDR2 SQIVND (reference sequence).

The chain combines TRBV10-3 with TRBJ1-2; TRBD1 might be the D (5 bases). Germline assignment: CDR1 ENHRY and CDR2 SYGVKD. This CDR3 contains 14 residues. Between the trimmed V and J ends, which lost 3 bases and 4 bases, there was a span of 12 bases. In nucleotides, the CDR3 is TGTGCCATCAGTGATAGGGGCGACGTCTATGGCTACACCTTC. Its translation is CAISDRGDVYGYTF.

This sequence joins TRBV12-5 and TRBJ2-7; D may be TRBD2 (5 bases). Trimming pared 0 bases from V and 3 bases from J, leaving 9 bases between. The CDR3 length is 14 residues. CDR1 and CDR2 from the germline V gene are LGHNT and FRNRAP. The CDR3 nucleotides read TGTGCTAGTGGTTTGGTACGGGATCTCTACGAGCAGTACTTC. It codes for CASGLVRDLYEQYF.